The T cell receptor (beta chain) described here comes from a study of T cell clones after liver transplantation. Thawed unstimulated PBMCs were FACS-sorted by CD3, CD4 and CD8 into two populations. The CDR3 loop spans 15 amino acids. V was shortened by 1 base and J by 2 bases, with 12 bases between the two germline ends. The germline CDR1 and CDR2 sequences are SGHTA and FQGNSA. Data came from immunoSEQ multiplex PCR; TCRdb stores just in-frame clones and leaves some out. Among 75,000 to 100,000 clones listed, 70% to 85% were seen once. This receptor was taken from a human patient who received a liver transplant. Part of the T cells may come from the graft donor. This chain joins TRBV7-2 and TRBJ2-7; no reliable D call. The sample here was CD4+ T cells from blood, taken 46 months after liver transplant. DNA of the CDR3: TGTGCCAGCAGCTTAGGGGAACTGCAGACCTACGAGCAGTACTTC. This encodes CASSLGELQTYEQYF.